This note documents a single T cell receptor (beta chain) sequence. Antigen: not known. The source of the sample is a study of monozygotic twins with inflammatory bowel disease. Whole-study results and caveats: Support was absent for any single strong signal or clonotype linked to IBD. IBD patients shared fewer clonotypes with others than healthy twins, especially with disease activity.

Total RNA input per TCR library was around 3,600 ng. Amplification of TCRalpha and TCRbeta cDNA involved two nested PCRs that ran for about 17 and 10 cycles. TCRdb re-called the 5' RACE reads, yielding one record per CDR3 amino acid sequence without DNA. In all, the sample yields around 450,000 distinct CDR3 sequences. The CDR3 runs 15 residues. Germline loops: CDR1 SQVTM, CDR2 ANQGSEA. The V call is TRBV29-1, the J call TRBJ1-6; TCRdb picks TRBD1, but there is no DNA to check that call. This sequence originates from a human donor with ulcerative colitis or Crohn's disease, or a healthy co-twin of an affected twin (not recorded which). Sequences were obtained from blood. Here the CDR3 reads CSVKETGEWNSPLHF. Full variable domain (outside the CDR3, taken from reference TRBV29-1 and TRBJ1-6): SAVISQKPSRDICQRGTSLTIQCQVDSQVTMMFWYRQQPGQSLTLIATANQGSEATYESGFVIDKFPISRPNLTFSTLTVSNMSPEDSSIYLCSVKETGEWNSPLHFGNGTRLTVT.